Listed below are T cell receptor beta chains from one sample, sequenced in a study of T cells in Graves' hyperthyroidism and ophthalmopathy. TCRdb used MiXCR to reprocess the multiplex PCR reads, holding one entry per CDR3 protein. The sample holds hundreds of thousands of distinct CDR3 sequences; roughly 14% are singletons and the top ten take 12%. Sequences were obtained from blood. The receptors stem from a woman aged 50 to 60 with Graves' ophthalmopathy. Each CDR3 is given with its conserved first and last residue. The order of the fields is D gene, V gene, J gene, CDR3 length, clone size, CDR3 DNA, CDR3 protein. The D gene is left open where the match is weak. Only part of the rows carry a size: once, few, many, or a class if the clone is expanded.

TRBD2	TRBV4-3	TRBJ2-3	19	NA	TGCGCCAGCAGCCAAGATATTGCTCGCTTGGCGGGAGTAATAGATACGCAGTATTTT	CASSQDIARLAGVIDTQYF
NA	TRBV27	TRBJ2-7	13	few	TGTGCCAGCAGGCTCCTCGGGAGCTACGAGCAGTACTTC	CASRLLGSYEQYF
NA	TRBV7-8	TRBJ1-5	12	NA	TGTGCCAGCAGCTTAGCGACCCAGCCCCAGCATTTT	CASSLATQPQHF
NA	TRBV6-2/TRBV6-3	TRBJ1-2	16	many	TGTGCCAGCAGTTACTCGTTCAGGGCGAAGGGCTATGGCTACACCTTC	CASSYSFRAKGYGYTF
NA	TRBV27	TRBJ1-4	17	NA	TGTGCCAGCAGTTCACAGAAACGGGGGGCAACTAATGAAAAACTGTTTTTT	CASSSQKRGATNEKLFF
NA	TRBV27	TRBJ2-3	14	NA	TGTGCCAGCAGTTTACTCGGGTTCGGAGATACGCAGTATTTT	CASSLLGFGDTQYF
NA	TRBV6-6	TRBJ2-3	16	many	TGTGCCAGCAGTTACTTGGGGGGCCGAGGCACAGATACGCAGTATTTT	CASSYLGGRGTDTQYF
TRBD2	TRBV4-3	TRBJ2-2	18	few	TGCGCCAGCAGCCAGGCCGGACTAGCGGGAGATAGGACCGGGGAGCTGTTTTTT	CASSQAGLAGDRTGELFF
TRBD2	TRBV9	TRBJ2-5	15	few	TGTGCCAGCAGCTTAGCCGGACTAGCGGGAGACACCCAGTACTTC	CASSLAGLAGDTQYF
NA	TRBV5-1	TRBJ2-7	15	many	TGCGCCAGCAGCTTGGAGGGCGGGGACCTCTACGAGCAGTACTTC	CASSLEGGDLYEQYF
NA	TRBV4-3	TRBJ2-3	15	few	TGCGCCAGCAGCCAAGACCACAGCGACACAGATACGCAGTATTTT	CASSQDHSDTDTQYF
NA	TRBV4-3	TRBJ2-7	17	NA	TGCGCCAGCAGCCAAGATCTTGAAGGGACTGTGACCTACGAGCAGTACTTC	CASSQDLEGTVTYEQYF
NA	TRBV7-2	TRBJ1-4	15	many	TGTGCCAGCAGCTTAGTTCGTTCAACTAATGAAAAACTGTTTTTT	CASSLVRSTNEKLFF
NA	TRBV7-6	TRBJ2-1	16	few	TGTGCAAACGGGGCGGTTAAAAGCGGCCCATACAATGAGCAGTTCTTC	CANGAVKSGPYNEQFF
TRBD2	TRBV7-9	TRBJ2-7	14	many	TGTGCCAGCAGCTTTAGCGGGAGCGCGAACGAGCAGTACTTC	CASSFSGSANEQYF
NA	TRBV29-1	TRBJ2-1	15	NA	TGCAGCGTTGATTCCGCTAGCGAGACGTACAATGAGCAGTTCTTC	CSVDSASETYNEQFF
TRBD1	TRBV11-2	TRBJ2-2	16	many	TGTGCCAGCAGCTCACGGCGGACAGGGATCACCGGGGAGCTGTTTTTT	CASSSRRTGITGELFF
TRBD2	TRBV2	TRBJ2-1	15	many	TGTGCCAGCAGGCCACTAGCGGGCTCCTACAATGAGCAGTTCTTC	CASRPLAGSYNEQFF
NA	TRBV5-1	TRBJ2-1	15	many	TGCGCCAGCAGCCCGGGTGAGGGGGTAATTGGTGAGCAGTTCTTC	CASSPGEGVIGEQFF
TRBD1	TRBV12-3/TRBV12-4	TRBJ1-1	14	NA	TGTGCCAGCACCGCACAGGGGGCAGGCTGGGGAGCTTTCTTT	CASTAQGAGWGAFF
TRBD1	TRBV7-9	TRBJ1-2	15	few	TGTGCCAGCAGCGCTCCCGGGACAGAATTTTATGGCTACACCTTC	CASSAPGTEFYGYTF
TRBD1	TRBV19	TRBJ2-2	16	NA	TGTGCCAGTAGTGTAGGGACAGGAGCAAACACCGGGGAGCTGTTTTTT	CASSVGTGANTGELFF
NA	TRBV6-8	TRBJ2-7	15	many	TGTGCCAGCAGTTACTCAACTGGTTTCTCCTACGAGCAGTACTTC	CASSYSTGFSYEQYF
NA	TRBV5-1	TRBJ2-2	13	NA	TGCGCCAGCCAACAAGTTAACACCGGGGAGCTGTTTTTT	CASQQVNTGELFF
NA	TRBV6-1	TRBJ2-7	14	many	TGTGCCAGCAGTTCCCTTAGGGGATTCGGCGAGCAGTACTTC	CASSSLRGFGEQYF
NA	TRBV5-1	TRBJ1-4	14	many	TGCGCCAGCCGTCGAATTGCAACTAATGAAAAACTGTTTTTT	CASRRIATNEKLFF
NA	TRBV24-1	TRBJ2-5	11	few	TGTGCCACCAGTGATCATATCGGACTCTACTTC	CATSDHIGLYF
NA	TRBV5-6	TRBJ2-5	15	few	TGTGCCAGCAGCTTGGCCGGACGGGGAGGCGAGACCCAGTACTTC	CASSLAGRGGETQYF
NA	TRBV7-2	TRBJ1-6	13	many	TGTGCCAGCAGCACCTCCTATAATTCACCCCTCCACTTT	CASSTSYNSPLHF